The entry below gives a single T cell receptor beta chain sequence along with its context. All enrollees were roughly 18 to 90 years old and from 25 or so US areas. Assignment of participants to cohorts was predicated upon participant-reported clinical history. This sample is drawn from a study of blood T cell repertoires in COVID-19. Study background: Samples representing acute and convalescent COVID-19 were sourced from the United States, Italy and Spain.

The repertoire was sequenced with immunoSEQ multiplex PCR; TCRdb's copy has only in-frame clones and lacks some. The data hold a few hundred thousand clones, with 75% to 85% observed a single time. This CDR3 comprises 14 residues. Germline CDR1 and CDR2: SNHLY and FYNNEI. The V gene end was trimmed by 6 bases and the J gene end by 5 bases; junction bases not matched to a gene: 4. The sequence came from a woman aged 35 to 49 with acute COVID-19. Source material: PBMCs or T cells enriched from blood (not recorded which). This chain uses TRBV2 with TRBJ2-2; TRBD1 agrees at 9 bases. CDR3 DNA sequence: TGTGCCAGCAGGACCGACAGGGGGACCGGGGAGCTGTTTTTT. Protein: CASRTDRGTGELFF.